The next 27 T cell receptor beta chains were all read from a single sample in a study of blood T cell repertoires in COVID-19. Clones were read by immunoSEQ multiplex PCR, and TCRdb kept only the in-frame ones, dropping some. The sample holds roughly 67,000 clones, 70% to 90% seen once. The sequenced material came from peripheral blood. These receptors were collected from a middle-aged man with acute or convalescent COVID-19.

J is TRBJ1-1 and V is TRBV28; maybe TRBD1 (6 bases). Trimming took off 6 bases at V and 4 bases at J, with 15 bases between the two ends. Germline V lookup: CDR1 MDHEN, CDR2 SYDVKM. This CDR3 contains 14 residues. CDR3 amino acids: CASSFRGGGTEAFF. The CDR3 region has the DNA TGTGCCAGCAGCTTTCGGGGGGGCGGCACTGAAGCTTTCTTT.

CDR3 coding DNA: TGCGCCAGCAGCACCGGGGACAGGGCTCCCTACGAGCAGTACTTC. It translates to CASSTGDRAPYEQYF. The chain links TRBV5-1 to TRBJ2-7; 9 bases align to TRBD1. CDR3 length equals 15 residues. Germline-derived CDR1 and CDR2 are SGHRS and YFSETQ. J gave up 2 bases and V 4 bases, and 7 bases lay outside the gene matches.

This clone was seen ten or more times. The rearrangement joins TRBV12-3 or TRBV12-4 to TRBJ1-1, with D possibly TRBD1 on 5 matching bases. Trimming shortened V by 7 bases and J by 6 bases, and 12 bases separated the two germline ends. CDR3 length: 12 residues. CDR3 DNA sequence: TGTGCCAGCACCCCTGGGACTGCTGAAGCTTTCTTT. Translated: CASTPGTAEAFF.

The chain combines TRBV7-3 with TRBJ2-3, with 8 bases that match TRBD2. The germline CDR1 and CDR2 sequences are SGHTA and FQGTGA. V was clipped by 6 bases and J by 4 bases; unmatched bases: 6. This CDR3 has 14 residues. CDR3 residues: CASSGSGSADTQYF. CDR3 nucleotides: TGTGCCAGCAGTGGAAGCGGGAGCGCAGATACGCAGTATTTT.

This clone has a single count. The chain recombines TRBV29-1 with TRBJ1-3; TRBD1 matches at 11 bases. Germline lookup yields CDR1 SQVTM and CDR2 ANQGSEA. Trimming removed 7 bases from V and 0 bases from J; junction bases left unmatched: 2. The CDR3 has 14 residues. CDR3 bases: TGCAGCGCTGGGACAGGGGGCTCTGGAAACACCATATATTTT. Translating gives CSAGTGGSGNTIYF.

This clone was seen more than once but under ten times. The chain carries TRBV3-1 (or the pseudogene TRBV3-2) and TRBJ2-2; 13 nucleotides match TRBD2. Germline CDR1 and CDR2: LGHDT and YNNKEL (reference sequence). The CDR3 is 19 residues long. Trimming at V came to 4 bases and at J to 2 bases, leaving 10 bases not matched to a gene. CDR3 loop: CASSPPRGTSGINTGELFF. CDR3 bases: TGTGCCAGCAGCCCTCCCCGTGGGACTAGCGGGATCAACACCGGGGAGCTGTTTTTT.

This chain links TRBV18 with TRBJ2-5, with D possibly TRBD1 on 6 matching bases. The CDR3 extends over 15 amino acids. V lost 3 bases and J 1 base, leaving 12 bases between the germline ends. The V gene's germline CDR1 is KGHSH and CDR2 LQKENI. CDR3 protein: CASSPRTDTQETQYF. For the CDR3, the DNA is TGTGCCAGCTCACCTAGGACAGATACCCAAGAGACCCAGTACTTC.

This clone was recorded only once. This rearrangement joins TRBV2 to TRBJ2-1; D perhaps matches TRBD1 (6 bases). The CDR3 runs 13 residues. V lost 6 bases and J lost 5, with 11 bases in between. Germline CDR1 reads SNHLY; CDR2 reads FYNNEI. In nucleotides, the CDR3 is TGTGCCAGCAGGCCGGACAGAAACAATGAGCAGTTCTTC. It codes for CASRPDRNNEQFF.

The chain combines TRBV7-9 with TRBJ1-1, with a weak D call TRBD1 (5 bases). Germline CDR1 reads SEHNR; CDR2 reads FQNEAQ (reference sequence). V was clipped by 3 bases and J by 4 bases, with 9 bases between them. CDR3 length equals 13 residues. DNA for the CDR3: TGTGCCAGCAGCTTGGGGGGGAGCACTGAAGCTTTCTTT. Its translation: CASSLGGSTEAFF.

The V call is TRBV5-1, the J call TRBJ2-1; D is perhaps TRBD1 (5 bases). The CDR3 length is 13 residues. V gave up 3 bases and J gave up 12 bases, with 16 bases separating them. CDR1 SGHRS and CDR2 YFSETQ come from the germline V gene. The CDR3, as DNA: TGCGCCAGCAGCTCACCTGGGGCGGCAAGGCAGTTCTTC. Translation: CASSSPGAARQFF.

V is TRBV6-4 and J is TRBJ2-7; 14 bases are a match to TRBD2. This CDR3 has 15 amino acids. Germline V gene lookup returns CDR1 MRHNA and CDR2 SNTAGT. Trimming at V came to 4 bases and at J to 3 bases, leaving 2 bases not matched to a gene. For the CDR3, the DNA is TGTGCCAGCAGTGCCGGACTAGCGGGGGGCTACGAGCAGTACTTC. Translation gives CASSAGLAGGYEQYF.

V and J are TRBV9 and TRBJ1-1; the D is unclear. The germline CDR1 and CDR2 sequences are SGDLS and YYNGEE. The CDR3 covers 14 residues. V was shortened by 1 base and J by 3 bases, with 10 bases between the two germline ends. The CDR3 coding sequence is TGTGCCAGCAGCGTATTCGCCACTGACACTGAAGCTTTCTTT. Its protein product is CASSVFATDTEAFF. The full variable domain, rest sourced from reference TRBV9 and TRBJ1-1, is DSGVTQTPKHLITATGQRVTLRCSPRSGDLSVYWYQQSLDQGLQFLIQYYNGEERAKGNILERFSAQQFPDLHSELNLSSLELGDSALYFCASSVFATDTEAFFGQGTRLTVV.

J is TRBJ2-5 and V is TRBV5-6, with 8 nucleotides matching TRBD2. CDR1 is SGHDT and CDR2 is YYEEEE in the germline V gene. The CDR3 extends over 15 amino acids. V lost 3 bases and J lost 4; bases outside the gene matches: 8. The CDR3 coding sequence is TGTGCCAGCAGCTCGGGGGGGCCTTTGGTAGAGACCCAGTACTTC. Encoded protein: CASSSGGPLVETQYF.

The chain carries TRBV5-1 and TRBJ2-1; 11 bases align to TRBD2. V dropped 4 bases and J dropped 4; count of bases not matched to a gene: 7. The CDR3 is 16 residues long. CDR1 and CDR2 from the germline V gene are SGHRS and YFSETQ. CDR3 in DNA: TGCGCCAGCAGCCCCGGGACTAGCGGAGTTTACAATGAGCAGTTCTTC. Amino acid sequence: CASSPGTSGVYNEQFF.

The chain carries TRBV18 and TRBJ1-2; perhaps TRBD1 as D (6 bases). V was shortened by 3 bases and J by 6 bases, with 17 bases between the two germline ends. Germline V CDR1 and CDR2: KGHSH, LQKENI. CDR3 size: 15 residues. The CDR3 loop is CASSPPGHPPDGYTF. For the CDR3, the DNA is TGTGCCAGCTCACCCCCGGGACACCCTCCAGATGGCTACACCTTC.

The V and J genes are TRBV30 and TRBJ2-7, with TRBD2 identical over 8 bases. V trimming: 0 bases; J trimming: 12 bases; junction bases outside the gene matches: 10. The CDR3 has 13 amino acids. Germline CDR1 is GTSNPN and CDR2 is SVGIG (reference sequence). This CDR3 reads CAWSVRGGLPGYF. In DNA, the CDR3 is TGTGCCTGGAGTGTACGCGGGGGGTTACCCGGGTACTTC.

The CDR3 DNA reads as TGTGCCTGGAGTGTACAAGGGGGATATAATTCACCCCTCCACTTT. It specifies CAWSVQGGYNSPLHF. The chain recombines TRBV30 with TRBJ1-6; D perhaps matches TRBD1 (6 bases). The germline V and J ends were trimmed by 0 bases and 4 bases, with 10 bases remaining between them. The germline gives CDR1 GTSNPN, CDR2 SVGIG (reference sequence). CDR3 length equals 15 residues.

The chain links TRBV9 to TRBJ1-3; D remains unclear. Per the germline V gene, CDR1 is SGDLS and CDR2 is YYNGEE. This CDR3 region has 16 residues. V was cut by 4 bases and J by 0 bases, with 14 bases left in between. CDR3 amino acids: CASSLSPLSSGNTIYF. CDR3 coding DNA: TGTGCCAGCAGCTTAAGCCCCCTGAGCTCTGGAAACACCATATATTTT.

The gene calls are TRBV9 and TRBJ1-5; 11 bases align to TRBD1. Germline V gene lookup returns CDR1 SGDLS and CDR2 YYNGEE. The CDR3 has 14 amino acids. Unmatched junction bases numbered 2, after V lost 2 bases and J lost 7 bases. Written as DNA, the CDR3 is TGTGCCAGCAGCGTCGGGACAGGGGGGCAGCCCCAGCATTTT. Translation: CASSVGTGGQPQHF.

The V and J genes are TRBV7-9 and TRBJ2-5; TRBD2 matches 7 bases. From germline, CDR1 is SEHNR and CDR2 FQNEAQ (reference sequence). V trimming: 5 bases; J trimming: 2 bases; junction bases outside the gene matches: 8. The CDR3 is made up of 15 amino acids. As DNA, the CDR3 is TGTGCCAGCAGCACCACCGGGACTATTCAAGAGACCCAGTACTTC. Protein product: CASSTTGTIQETQYF. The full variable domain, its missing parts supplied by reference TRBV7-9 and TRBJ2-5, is DTGVSQNPRHKITKRGQNVTFRCDPISEHNRLYWYRQTLGQGPEFLTYFQNEAQLEKSRLLSDRFSAERPKGSFSTLEIQRTEQGDSAMYLCASSTTGTIQETQYFGPGTRLLVL.

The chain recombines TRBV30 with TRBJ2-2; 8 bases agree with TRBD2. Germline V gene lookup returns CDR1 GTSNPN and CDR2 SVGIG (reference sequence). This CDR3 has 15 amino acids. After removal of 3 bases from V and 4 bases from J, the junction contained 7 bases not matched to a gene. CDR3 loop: CAWSVGRAGTGELFF. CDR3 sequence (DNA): TGTGCCTGGAGCGTCGGGAGGGCCGGCACCGGGGAGCTGTTTTTT.

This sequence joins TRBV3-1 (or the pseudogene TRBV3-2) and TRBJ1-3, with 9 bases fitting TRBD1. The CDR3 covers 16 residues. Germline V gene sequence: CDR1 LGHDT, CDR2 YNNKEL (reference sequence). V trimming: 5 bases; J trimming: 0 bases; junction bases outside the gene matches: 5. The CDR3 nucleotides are TGTGCCAGCAGCTCACAGGGGGCCCCCTCTGGAAACACCATATATTTT. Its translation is CASSSQGAPSGNTIYF.

CDR3 nucleotide sequence: TGCGCCAGCAGCTTGGGACTAGCTGGGGCCAACGTCCTGACTTTC. Translation gives CASSLGLAGANVLTF. The chain joins TRBV5-1 to TRBJ2-6; TRBD2 is a possible D gene (6 bases). The CDR3 totals 15 residues. V gave up 0 bases and J gave up 2 bases, with 6 bases separating them. The germline V gene encodes CDR1 SGHRS and CDR2 YFSETQ.

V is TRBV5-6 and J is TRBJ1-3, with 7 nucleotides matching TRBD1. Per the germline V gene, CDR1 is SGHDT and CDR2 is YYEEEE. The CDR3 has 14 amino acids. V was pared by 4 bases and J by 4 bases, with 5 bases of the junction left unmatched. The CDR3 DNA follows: TGTGCCAGCAGCATTACGGGACAGGGAAACACCATATATTTT. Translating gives CASSITGQGNTIYF.

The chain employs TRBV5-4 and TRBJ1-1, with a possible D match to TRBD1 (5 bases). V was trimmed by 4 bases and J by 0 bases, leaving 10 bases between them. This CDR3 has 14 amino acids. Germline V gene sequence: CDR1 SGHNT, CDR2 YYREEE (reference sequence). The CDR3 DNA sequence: TGTGCCAGCAGCAAGACAGCTCTGAACACTGAAGCTTTCTTT. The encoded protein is CASSKTALNTEAFF.

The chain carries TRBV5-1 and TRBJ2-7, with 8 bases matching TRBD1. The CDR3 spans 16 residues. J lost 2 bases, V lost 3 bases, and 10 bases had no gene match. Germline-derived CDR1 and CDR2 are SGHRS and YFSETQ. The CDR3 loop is CASSWETGESTYEQYF. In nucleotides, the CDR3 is TGCGCCAGCAGCTGGGAGACAGGGGAGTCTACCTACGAGCAGTACTTC.

This chain's CDR3 is CASSRPLGAEQHF. The CDR3 region has the DNA TGTGCCAGCAGCCGCCCCCTGGGGGCTGAGCAGCATTTT. The J gene is TRBJ1-5, the V gene TRBV6-2 or TRBV6-3; TRBD1 might be the D (6 bases). CDR1 MNHEY and CDR2 SVGEGT come from the germline V gene. The CDR3 covers 13 residues. V was clipped by 6 bases and J by 13 bases, with 19 bases between them.